These T cell receptor beta chains were read from a single sample in a study of T cell responses to AZD1222 COVID-19 vaccine. Assay used: immunoSEQ multiplex PCR; TCRdb lists only in-frame clones, some missing. The sample lists about 64,000 clones, just over 90% occurring once. Here the sequenced sample was peripheral blood, taken 28 days after the second dose of the MenACWY control vaccine. These receptors all stem from an adult who received the MenACWY meningococcal vaccine as a control. The CDR3 runs from the conserved cysteine through the conserved F or W. The D gene is left open where the match is weak. Size values are once, few and many counts, or a class for expanded clones, and some rows have none.

D: -; V: TRBV10-3; J: TRBJ2-3; size: -; DNA: TGTGCCATCAAATCGGGGGTGGGCACAGATACGCAGTATTTT; CDR3: CAIKSGVGTDTQYF
D: TRBD2; V: TRBV2; J: TRBJ2-5; size: -; DNA: TGTGCCAGCAGTGTCGGGAGGCCAGAGACCCAGTACTTC; CDR3: CASSVGRPETQYF
D: -; V: TRBV28; J: TRBJ2-7; size: -; DNA: TGTGCCAGCATGGCTACCCCCTACGAGCAGTACTTC; CDR3: CASMATPYEQYF
D: -; V: TRBV27; J: TRBJ2-1; size: -; DNA: TGTGCCAGCAGTCCGGGAGTAGGGACTGGCCTATACAATGAGCAGTTCTTC; CDR3: CASSPGVGTGLYNEQFF
D: TRBD2; V: TRBV7-6; J: TRBJ2-3; size: -; DNA: TGTGCCAGCAGCTCGCCTGCCGGGCGGGAGGGCCCCACAGATACGCAGTATTTT; CDR3: CASSSPAGREGPTDTQYF
D: -; V: TRBV9; J: TRBJ1-4; size: -; DNA: TGTGCCAGCAGCGTAGCAGGCACGGTCAATGAAAAACTGTTTTTT; CDR3: CASSVAGTVNEKLFF
D: -; V: TRBV21-1; J: TRBJ2-7; size: -; DNA: TGTGCCAGCAGCAAAGGGACCGTTAGCTCCTACGAGCAGTACTTC; CDR3: CASSKGTVSSYEQYF
D: -; V: TRBV19; J: TRBJ2-6; size: -; DNA: TGTGCCAGTAGTATCTCCCTGGGCGCTGGGGCCAACGTCCTGACTTTC; CDR3: CASSISLGAGANVLTF
D: -; V: TRBV19; J: TRBJ2-4; size: once; DNA: TGTGCCAGTAGTAGAGGACCCACCGGCAACATTCAGTACTTC; CDR3: CASSRGPTGNIQYF
D: -; V: TRBV5-1; J: TRBJ1-1; size: -; DNA: TGCGCCAGCAGCTTGATTCAGGGTGGAGAAGCTTTCTTT; CDR3: CASSLIQGGEAFF
D: -; V: TRBV18; J: TRBJ2-3; size: once; DNA: TGTGCCAGCTCACCCTCGGACAGCACAGATACGCAGTATTTT; CDR3: CASSPSDSTDTQYF
D: TRBD1; V: TRBV7-9; J: TRBJ1-1; size: -; DNA: TGTGCCAGCAGCCCAGAGGGACAGGCGTCGACTGAAGCTTTCTTT; CDR3: CASSPEGQASTEAFF
D: -; V: TRBV30; J: TRBJ2-1; size: -; DNA: TGTGCCTGGAGTTTGGGGGAGCAGTTCTTC; CDR3: CAWSLGEQFF